The present T cell receptor (beta chain) was sequenced within a study of kidney transplant recipient with SARS-CoV-2 infection. MiXCR was run by TCRdb on the reads, yielding one entry per CDR3 protein. The data show fewer than 250,000 distinct CDR3 sequences, 25% to 35% seen once. The sample holds many counts of this clonotype. This TCR derives from a male patient in his thirties who had COVID-19 and was a kidney transplant recipient. Some T cells may be provided by the graft donor. The sample in question was a blood sample, obtained at baseline and on day 111 from a kidney transplant recipient.

The CDR3 spells CASSRIGGGYEQYF. As DNA, the CDR3 is TGCGCCAGCAGCCGCATTGGGGGCGGGTACGAGCAGTACTTC. This chain uses TRBV4-1 with TRBJ2-7, with TRBD1 as a possible D gene (6 bases). Looked up from germline, CDR1 is MGHRA and CDR2 is YSYEKL. This CDR3 has 14 amino acids. With 4 bases removed from V and 4 bases from J, the gap between germline ends came to 14 bases.